This TCR beta chain stems from a study of shared clonotypes between healthy human individuals. The V and J ends lost 7 bases and 4 bases, in that order; junction bases with no gene match: 14. CDR3 length: 15 amino acids. Germline CDR1 reads SQVTM; CDR2 reads ANQGSEA. Here immunoSEQ multiplex PCR was the method, and the copy in TCRdb shows in-frame clones only, minus some. The sample lists about 490,000 clones; approximately 80% were seen once. The chain employs TRBV29-1 and TRBJ2-3; 7 bases fit TRBD2. Sequencing was performed on PBMCs. The TCR was taken from a woman between 40 and 55 years old in good health. Some clones in this sample may be carry-over from other donors' samples. CDR3 nucleotide sequence: TGCAGCGCCGAGGTTGGCGGGAGTGGAGCAGATACGCAGTATTTT. Amino acid sequence: CSAEVGGSGADTQYF.